The source of this T cell receptor (beta chain) is a study of blood T cells in healthy people across ages. Per germline, CDR1 SGHTA and CDR2 FQGTGA. After removal of 2 bases from V and 1 base from J, the junction contained 6 bases not matched to a gene. This CDR3 comprises 17 residues. The use of a sample-barcoded 5' primer and a J-beta primer mix characterized a second PCR of about 6 to 11 cycles. TCRdb passed the 5' RACE reads through MiXCR, listing each CDR3 protein once. The data show about 670,000 distinct CDR3 sequences, 52% seen once. For this clonotype: Its antigen is not identified.

Study results and caveats: Comparison with aged donors showed that long-lived donors had more naive CD4+ cells and higher diversity.

The sample consisted of blood. The TCR sequence derives from an elderly woman in good health. The chain uses TRBV7-3 and TRBJ2-2; 8 bases agree with TRBD2. The CDR3 DNA sequence: TGTGCCAGCAGCTTACGGCCTAGCGGGTGGAACACCGGGGAGCTGTTTTTT. Its protein is CASSLRPSGWNTGELFF.